These 31 T cell receptor beta chains originate from one sample sequenced in a study of blood T cell repertoires in COVID-19. The assay was immunoSEQ multiplex PCR, and TCRdb's table has in-frame clones only and misses some. The top ten hold approximately 18% of the sample, which has roughly 300,000 clones, 80% to 95% seen once. The sample consisted of PBMCs or T cells enriched from blood (not recorded which). Receptors originate from a woman between 25 and 40 years old who had recovered from COVID-19.

The CDR3 nucleotides are TGCGCCAGCAGCCAGGTAGCGGGAGTCGCGAATGAGCAGTTCTTC. It translates to CASSQVAGVANEQFF. V gene TRBV4-1 combines with J gene TRBJ2-1; 9 bases are shared with TRBD2. CDR3 length: 15 amino acids. Germline V gives CDR1 MGHRA, CDR2 YSYEKL. V lost 3 bases and J lost 7; bases outside the gene matches: 7.

The sample holds one count of this clone. This chain links TRBV28 with TRBJ2-1, with D possibly being TRBD2 (6 bases). Germline values: CDR1 MDHEN, CDR2 SYDVKM. The CDR3 covers 16 residues. Trimming took 4 bases from V and 7 from J, leaving 20 bases between them. This CDR3 is CASSSERDLLENEQFF. The CDR3 region has the DNA TGTGCCAGCAGTTCGGAACGGGACTTGCTGGAGAATGAGCAGTTCTTC.

This chain uses TRBV2 with TRBJ1-1; 8 positions agree with TRBD1. The length of the CDR3 is 13 residues. The ends lost 6 bases at V and 4 bases at J; junction bases unmatched: 4. The germline V gene encodes CDR1 SNHLY and CDR2 FYNNEI. CDR3 sequence reads: CASRVDRATEAFF. Here the CDR3 DNA reads TGTGCCAGCAGGGTGGACAGGGCCACTGAAGCTTTCTTT.

The count of this clone is one. V usage is TRBV7-2 and J usage is TRBJ2-3; 13 nucleotides match TRBD2. Losses at the gene ends were 3 bases for V and 3 bases for J; bases not matched to a gene: 9. The germline CDR1 and CDR2 sequences are SGHTA and FQGNSA. CDR3 size: 18 residues. The CDR3 nucleotides are TGTGCCAGCAGCTTGAGGGGACTAGCGGGGACGGGAACAGATACGCAGTATTTT. Translated, it gives CASSLRGLAGTGTDTQYF.

V gene TRBV11-2 combines with J gene TRBJ2-2; D might be TRBD2 (5 bases). The CDR3 loop spans 15 amino acids. Germline V lookup: CDR1 SGHAT, CDR2 FQNNGV. Trimming stripped 5 bases from V and 6 bases from J, with 16 bases between. The CDR3 region has the DNA TGTGCCAGCAGCCAGAGGGTGACCGCGGCCGGGGAGCTGTTTTTT. Encoded protein: CASSQRVTAAGELFF.

The chain links TRBV28 to TRBJ2-3; weak D call: TRBD2 (6 bases). Germline V gene sequence: CDR1 MDHEN, CDR2 SYDVKM. V was trimmed by 1 base and J by 5 bases, leaving 10 bases between them. The CDR3 runs to 14 residues. For the CDR3, the DNA is TGTGCCAGCAGTTTATCCGGGGGTTTAGATACGCAGTATTTT. Amino acid sequence: CASSLSGGLDTQYF.

The chain uses TRBV5-3 and TRBJ2-5, with 9 positions matching TRBD1. TRBV5-3 is an ORF, and what it does is uncertain. Trimming cost V 4 bases and J 5 bases; bases outside gene matches: 9. The CDR3 length is 15 residues. The CDR3, as DNA: TGTGCCAGAAGCATCCGGGACAGGGTTTTTGAGACCCAGTACTTC. Translated, it gives CARSIRDRVFETQYF.

The V and J genes are TRBV11-3 and TRBJ2-6, with a weak D call TRBD2 (5 bases). CDR3 length: 15 amino acids. Trimming pared 5 bases from V and 3 bases from J, leaving 11 bases between. The V gene's germline CDR1 is SGHNT and CDR2 YENEEA. The CDR3 reads CASSRTGSGANVLTF. CDR3 nucleotides: TGTGCCAGCAGCCGGACGGGGAGTGGGGCCAACGTCCTGACTTTC.

The rearrangement links TRBV3-1 (or the pseudogene TRBV3-2) to TRBJ2-5, with 11 positions matching TRBD2. This CDR3 spans 14 amino acids. The ends lost 4 bases at V and 4 bases at J; junction bases unmatched: 2. Germline loops: CDR1 LGHDT, CDR2 YNNKEL (reference sequence). The CDR3 loop is CASSLAGGVETQYF. As DNA, the CDR3 is TGTGCCAGCAGCCTAGCGGGGGGGGTAGAGACCCAGTACTTC.

The J gene is TRBJ1-5, the V gene TRBV28; 9 nucleotides agree with TRBD1. Germline CDR1 and CDR2: MDHEN and SYDVKM. V shed 2 bases, J shed 4 bases, and the junction held 3 bases outside the gene matches. This CDR3 is 15 amino acids long. CDR3 loop: CASSLRTGVNQPQHF. CDR3 nucleotide sequence: TGTGCCAGCAGTTTAAGGACAGGGGTAAATCAGCCCCAGCATTTT.

The rearrangement links TRBV30 to TRBJ1-6; 9 bases line up with TRBD1. The CDR3 loop spans 15 amino acids. The junction had 8 bases not matched to a gene; V was cut back by 4 bases and J by 7 bases. Germline CDR1 and CDR2: GTSNPN and SVGIG (reference sequence). The CDR3 region is CAWTTYGTGNSPLHF. CDR3 in DNA: TGTGCCTGGACAACGTACGGGACAGGGAATTCACCCCTCCACTTT.

The chain links TRBV10-2 to TRBJ2-5, with D perhaps matching TRBD1 (6 bases). The CDR3 has 13 amino acids. The V gene's germline CDR1 is WSHSY and CDR2 SAAADI. V lost 10 bases, J lost 7 bases, and 19 bases lay in between. The CDR3 region has the DNA TGCGCCACCCGCTCAATCCCCAGGGGGACCCAGTACTTC. This encodes CATRSIPRGTQYF.

In regard to this clone: At one of its ends the junction is not consistent with the germline gene, which may arise from a read error. The chain links TRBV20-1 to TRBJ2-2; D not certain. This CDR3 comprises 14 residues. Germline V CDR1 and CDR2: DFQATT, SNEGSKA (reference sequence). CDR3 protein: CSASWPVDTGELFF. In nucleotides, the CDR3 is TGCAGTGCTAGTTGGCCGGTTGACACGGGGGAGCTGTTTTTT.

The chain is built from TRBV28 and TRBJ2-1, with 7 bases aligning to TRBD2. CDR3 length equals 13 residues. CDR1 and CDR2 (germline): MDHEN, SYDVKM. Trimming cost V 8 bases and J 5 bases; bases outside gene matches: 6. In DNA form, the CDR3 reads TGTGCCAGCTCGAGAGCGGGGAACAATGAGCAGTTCTTC. Translated, it gives CASSRAGNNEQFF.

The chain joins TRBV21-1 to TRBJ1-5. TRBV21-1 is a known pseudogene. CDR3 length equals 20 residues. The CDR3 spells CASSKRWLRSGGYSNQPQHF. The CDR3 region has the DNA TGTGCCAGCAGCAAGCGTTGGTTGAGATCCGGAGGGTATAGCAATCAGCCCCAGCATTTT.

This chain links TRBV7-9 with TRBJ2-5; D may be TRBD2 (6 bases). Germline CDR1 is SEHNR and CDR2 is FQNEAQ (reference sequence). V lost 5 bases and J lost 9, with 13 bases in between. CDR3 length equals 12 residues. CDR3: CASSNWTGAQYF. DNA of the CDR3: TGTGCCAGCAGCAACTGGACGGGGGCCCAGTACTTC.

The rearrangement joins TRBV9 to TRBJ2-2; D remains unclear. V was clipped by 0 bases and J by 0 bases, with 9 bases between them. The CDR3 spans 16 residues. Germline lookup yields CDR1 SGDLS and CDR2 YYNGEE. The DNA of the CDR3 is TGTGCCAGCAGCGTAGGTCAGAGGACGAACACCGGGGAGCTGTTTTTT. Its translation: CASSVGQRTNTGELFF.

This rearrangement joins TRBV5-4 to TRBJ1-2, with 8 positions matching TRBD1. The V gene's germline CDR1 is SGHNT and CDR2 YYREEE (reference sequence). The ends lost 4 bases at V and 7 bases at J; junction bases unmatched: 12. The CDR3 covers 15 residues. The CDR3 is CASSPGQGPLTGYTF. CDR3 nucleotides: TGTGCCAGCAGCCCCGGACAGGGCCCTCTGACTGGCTACACCTTC.

This clone has a single count. CDR3 protein: CASGGTDTQYF. The CDR3 nucleotides are TGTGCCTCGGGGGGCACAGATACGCAGTATTTT. J is TRBJ2-3 and V is TRBV7-2; TRBD2 is a possible D gene (6 bases). Trimming pared 11 bases from V and 1 base from J, leaving 7 bases between. The CDR3 length is 11 residues. Germline V gene lookup returns CDR1 SGHTA and CDR2 FQGNSA. The whole variable domain, remainder taken from reference TRBV7-2 and TRBJ2-3, is GAGVSQSPSNKVTEKGKDVELRCDPISGHTALYWYRQSLGQGLEFLIYFQGNSAPDKSGLPSDRFSAERTGGSVSTLTIQRTQQEDSAVYLCASGGTDTQYFGPGTRLTVL.

This clone was counted a few times. The chain's CDR3 is CASSYFGGRLNYGYTF. In nucleotides, the CDR3 is TGTGCCAGCAGTTACTTCGGAGGGCGGTTAAACTATGGCTACACCTTC. This chain joins TRBV6-5 and TRBJ1-2; D is unresolved. Trimming cost V 1 base and J 2 bases, with 14 bases left between them. The CDR3 is made up of 16 amino acids. CDR1 MNHEY and CDR2 SVGAGI come from the germline V gene.

In this sample, this clone turned up once. The chain is built from TRBV7-3 and TRBJ2-1, with TRBD2 identical over 16 bases. V dropped 5 bases and J dropped 8; count of bases not matched to a gene: 9. This CDR3 has 17 amino acids. The germline V gene has CDR1 SGHTA and CDR2 FQGTGA. The CDR3 here is CASSPSGTSGGADEQFF. The DNA of the CDR3 is TGTGCCAGCAGCCCGTCAGGGACTAGCGGGGGGGCGGATGAGCAGTTCTTC.

This rearrangement joins TRBV29-1 to TRBJ1-1, with D uncertain. Germline CDR1 reads SQVTM; CDR2 reads ANQGSEA. Trimming shortened V by 5 bases and J by 0 bases, and 13 bases separated the two germline ends. There are 14 residues in the CDR3. CDR3 DNA: TGCAGCGTTCATCGGGCCGGGATGAACACTGAAGCTTTCTTT. The encoded protein is CSVHRAGMNTEAFF. Variable domain in full (rest from reference TRBV29-1 and TRBJ1-1): SAVISQKPSRDICQRGTSLTIQCQVDSQVTMMFWYRQQPGQSLTLIATANQGSEATYESGFVIDKFPISRPNLTFSTLTVSNMSPEDSSIYLCSVHRAGMNTEAFFGQGTRLTVV.

The chain combines TRBV7-3 with TRBJ2-7; the match to TRBD2 covers 8 bases. Germline CDR1 reads SGHTA; CDR2 reads FQGTGA. Trimming removed 4 bases from V and 5 bases from J; junction bases left unmatched: 13. This CDR3 spans 16 amino acids. The CDR3 DNA reads TGTGCCAGCAGCTCAGGACTAGCAGATGCCAACGACGAGCAGTACTTC. It specifies CASSSGLADANDEQYF.

This rearrangement joins TRBV7-9 to TRBJ2-1; 7 nucleotides align to TRBD1. This CDR3 has 13 residues. Germline loops: CDR1 SEHNR, CDR2 FQNEAQ (reference sequence). V lost 5 bases, J lost 8 bases, and 6 bases stayed unmatched. CDR3 in amino acids: CASSTTGLDEQFF. DNA for the CDR3: TGTGCCAGCAGCACGACAGGGCTAGATGAGCAGTTCTTC.

The V and J genes are TRBV5-1 and TRBJ1-3; D ambiguous. The CDR3 consists of 13 residues. Germline assignment: CDR1 SGHRS and CDR2 YFSETQ. The V and J ends lost 4 bases and 4 bases respectively, with 9 bases between them. The CDR3 reads CASSVDMGNTIYF. The DNA of the CDR3 is TGCGCCAGCAGCGTAGACATGGGAAACACCATATATTTT.

The chain carries TRBV11-2 and TRBJ2-7, with TRBD2 matching over 7 bases. The CDR3 consists of 15 residues. The V gene's germline CDR1 is SGHAT and CDR2 FQNNGV. The junction had 7 bases not matched to a gene; V was cut back by 4 bases and J by 1 base. This CDR3 reads CASSWGGSVSYEQYF. The CDR3 DNA sequence: TGTGCCAGCAGCTGGGGGGGTTCGGTATCCTACGAGCAGTACTTC.

The chain is built from TRBV30 and TRBJ2-5, with D possibly matching TRBD1 (5 bases). Between the trimmed V and J ends, which lost 2 bases and 5 bases, there was a span of 12 bases. The CDR3 spans 13 residues. Germline CDR1 reads GTSNPN; CDR2 reads SVGIG (reference sequence). CDR3 amino acids: CAWSKGPGETQYF. DNA of the CDR3: TGTGCCTGGAGTAAGGGGCCCGGGGAGACCCAGTACTTC.

This clone showed up just a few times. This CDR3 is CASSHRGGGGGNEQFF. CDR3 nucleotide sequence: TGTGCCAGCAGCCACAGGGGCGGGGGAGGTGGCAATGAGCAGTTCTTC. This rearrangement joins TRBV16 to TRBJ2-1; perhaps TRBD2 as D (7 bases). Trimming removed 3 bases at V and 6 bases at J, with 18 bases between. The CDR3 runs 16 residues. The germline CDR1 and CDR2 sequences are KGHSY and FQNENV.

The rearrangement links TRBV20-1 to TRBJ1-6; D is possibly TRBD1 (6 bases). This CDR3 region has 17 residues. Germline V gene sequence: CDR1 DFQATT, CDR2 SNEGSKA (reference sequence). Deletions cut 3 bases from V and 4 bases from J, with 19 bases between. CDR3 coding DNA: TGCAGTGCTAGTCTCCGGGGGGCTATAGATTATAATTCACCCCTCCACTTT. Translated: CSASLRGAIDYNSPLHF.

Worth noting for this clone: A read error may account for a junction end that differs from germline. The chain is built from TRBV6-4 and TRBJ2-1; the D is unclear. The CDR3 runs 13 residues. Germline CDR1 and CDR2: MRHNA and SNTAGT. CDR3 protein: CASSRLAYTEQFF. CDR3 bases: TGTGCCAGCAGTCGACTGGCCTACACTGAGCAGTTCTTC.

As for this clone: Other DNA sequences in this specimen translate into the identical CDR3. The chain combines TRBV19 with TRBJ1-5; 9 nucleotides agree with TRBD1. Germline lookup yields CDR1 LNHDA and CDR2 SQIVND (reference sequence). With V trimmed by 5 bases and J by 4 bases, 3 bases remained unmatched. CDR3 size: 14 residues. For the CDR3, the DNA is TGTGCCAGTAGTCCAGACAGGGGGAATCAGCCCCAGCATTTT. Translated: CASSPDRGNQPQHF.